These T cell receptor beta chains were read from a single sample in a study of blood T cell repertoires in COVID-19. The repertoire was sequenced with immunoSEQ multiplex PCR; TCRdb's copy has only in-frame clones and lacks some. The sample has 55,000 to 90,000 clones; roughly 84% are singletons. Input material: peripheral blood. The receptors here all came from a woman aged 60-70 years with acute or convalescent COVID-19. The CDR3 runs from the conserved cysteine through the conserved F or W. D genes are given only for firm matches. Part of the rows lack a size; the others show once, few, many or a class for expanded clones.

D gene,clone size,V gene,CDR3 length,J gene,CDR3 DNA,CDR3 protein
TRBD1,-,TRBV6-5,14,TRBJ1-1,TGTGCCAGCAGTAGGGACAGTTCTCGGACTGAAGCTTTCTTT,CASSRDSSRTEAFF
TRBD2,-,TRBV7-9,14,TRBJ2-3,TGTGCCAGCAGCTTAATTAGCGGGGTAGATACGCAGTATTTT,CASSLISGVDTQYF
-,-,TRBV6-4,12,TRBJ2-7,TGTGCCAGCAGTGGTACCAGGGCCGAGCAGTACTTC,CASSGTRAEQYF
-,-,TRBV20-1,13,TRBJ2-1,TGCAGTGCTAGTACACCTGGCTACAATGAGCAGTTCTTC,CSASTPGYNEQFF
-,-,TRBV2,13,TRBJ2-3,TGTGCCAGCAGGGACGGCGGGGTAGATACGCAGTATTTT,CASRDGGVDTQYF
TRBD1,-,TRBV2,17,TRBJ1-5,TGTGCCAGCAGCCCGATTGGACAGGCGATTAGCAATCAGCCCCAGCATTTT,CASSPIGQAISNQPQHF
TRBD1,-,TRBV12-5,17,TRBJ1-4,TGTGCTAGTGGTTTGTGGGACAGGGGGGCAACTAATGAAAAACTGTTTTTT,CASGLWDRGATNEKLFF
-,-,TRBV6-5,15,TRBJ1-2,TGTGCCAGCAGCGACTCTTGGGGGGGAACGACTGGCTACACCTTC,CASSDSWGGTTGYTF
TRBD1,-,TRBV6-1,14,TRBJ1-2,TGTGCCAGCAGTGAAGACGTCAGGGGGCCCGGCTACACCTTC,CASSEDVRGPGYTF
TRBD1,-,TRBV19,16,TRBJ2-2,TGTGCCAGTAGTATGAGGACAGGGCGACCGACCGGGGAGCTGTTTTTT,CASSMRTGRPTGELFF
TRBD2,-,TRBV2,20,TRBJ2-2,TGTGCCAGCAGACCCCGCGGGGCGCTAGCGGGGGCCTTGAACACCGGGGAGCTGTTTTTT,CASRPRGALAGALNTGELFF
-,-,TRBV4-2,12,TRBJ2-2,TGTGCCAGCAGCCAGGCCACCGGGGAGCTGTTTTTT,CASSQATGELFF
-,-,TRBV18,14,TRBJ1-1,TGTGCCAGCTCACCCTACAGCAAGAACACTGAAGCTTTCTTT,CASSPYSKNTEAFF
TRBD1,-,TRBV20-1,19,TRBJ1-1,TGCAGTGCTAGTCCCGTTGTCGGGACAGGGAGCGGAAGGTACACTGAAGCTTTCTTT,CSASPVVGTGSGRYTEAFF
TRBD1,once,TRBV6-4,15,TRBJ1-2,TGTGCCAGCACCTCACTCCTGACAGGGTCTCATGGCTACACCTTC,CASTSLLTGSHGYTF
TRBD2,-,TRBV5-5,18,TRBJ2-2,TGTGCCAGCAGCTTAGGAACTAGCGGGGGCCGAAACACCGGGGAGCTGTTTTTT,CASSLGTSGGRNTGELFF
TRBD1,few,TRBV6-5,15,TRBJ1-2,TGTGCCAGCAGTCGAGAGCGACAGGGATCCTATGGCTACACCTTC,CASSRERQGSYGYTF
-,-,TRBV24-1,15,TRBJ1-5,TGTGCCACCAGTGACTCCGGGACACCCAATCAGCCCCAGCATTTT,CATSDSGTPNQPQHF
TRBD1,-,TRBV6-5,14,TRBJ1-2,TGTGCCAGCAGTTCACTACAGGGGTCCTATGGCTACACCTTC,CASSSLQGSYGYTF
-,once,TRBV11-2,14,TRBJ1-2,TGTGCCAGCAGCTTAGAGTGGACAACCTATGGCTACACCTTC,CASSLEWTTYGYTF
-,-,TRBV3-1/TRBV3-2,13,TRBJ1-2,TGTGCCAGCAGCCCTTCTGGCAGCTATGGCTACACCTTC,CASSPSGSYGYTF
-,-,TRBV2,14,TRBJ1-5,TGTGCCAGCAGCGTGGGTGGGGCATCACAGCCCCAGCATTTT,CASSVGGASQPQHF
-,-,TRBV12-3/TRBV12-4,12,TRBJ2-3,TGTGCCAGCAGTCCCGACTTGGATACGCAGTATTTT,CASSPDLDTQYF
TRBD2,-,TRBV9,15,TRBJ2-3,TGTGCCAGCACACGACTAGCGACTATTGGAGATACGCAGTATTTT,CASTRLATIGDTQYF
TRBD2,-,TRBV9,17,TRBJ2-4,TGTGCCAGCAGCGAGGAGGGGAGGGGCCTCTCCAAAAACATTCAGTACTTC,CASSEEGRGLSKNIQYF
-,-,TRBV7-6,16,TRBJ2-3,TGTGCCAGCAGCTTGGGTCGGGGCGGGGGCACAGATACGCAGTATTTT,CASSLGRGGGTDTQYF
TRBD2,once,TRBV5-1,14,TRBJ2-3,TGCGCCAGCACAGCGGGGGGAGCCACAGATACGCAGTATTTT,CASTAGGATDTQYF
TRBD1,-,TRBV4-2,17,TRBJ1-2,TGTGCCAGCACCCCCGGACAGGGGCGAAATTTTAACTATGGCTACACCTTC,CASTPGQGRNFNYGYTF
TRBD2,-,TRBV4-2,15,TRBJ2-1,TGTGCCAGCAGCCCGGGACTAGCGGGGAGCAATGAGCAGTTCTTC,CASSPGLAGSNEQFF
-,-,TRBV5-1,14,TRBJ1-4,TGCGCCAGCAGCCCTGCCGGGGGTAATGAAAAACTGTTTTTT,CASSPAGGNEKLFF
TRBD1,-,TRBV3-1/TRBV3-2,15,TRBJ1-2,TGTGCCAGCAGCCCATGGACAGGGAGCAACTATGGCTACACCTTC,CASSPWTGSNYGYTF
-,few,TRBV12-3/TRBV12-4,12,TRBJ1-2,TGTGCCAGCAGTTTCGGGGGTGAGGGCTACACCTTC,CASSFGGEGYTF
TRBD1,-,TRBV4-1,16,TRBJ1-2,TGCGCCAGCAGCCTTACACCGGGACAGCTTAACTATGGCTACACCTTC,CASSLTPGQLNYGYTF
TRBD1,many,TRBV30,13,TRBJ1-6,TGTGCCTGGAGGTCAGGGGGGAATTCACCCCTCCACTTT,CAWRSGGNSPLHF
-,-,TRBV4-2,18,TRBJ1-4,TGTGCCAGCAGCCAAGAATTGGTCCAGTCTGCAACTAATGAAAAACTGTTTTTT,CASSQELVQSATNEKLFF
-,-,TRBV19,14,TRBJ1-6,TGTGCCAGTAGTCGACGGGACACGCATTCACCCCTCCACTTT,CASSRRDTHSPLHF
TRBD1,-,TRBV20-1,16,TRBJ1-2,TGCAGTGCTAGTTCGCTTGCGGGACAGGCACTTTATGGCTACACCTTC,CSASSLAGQALYGYTF